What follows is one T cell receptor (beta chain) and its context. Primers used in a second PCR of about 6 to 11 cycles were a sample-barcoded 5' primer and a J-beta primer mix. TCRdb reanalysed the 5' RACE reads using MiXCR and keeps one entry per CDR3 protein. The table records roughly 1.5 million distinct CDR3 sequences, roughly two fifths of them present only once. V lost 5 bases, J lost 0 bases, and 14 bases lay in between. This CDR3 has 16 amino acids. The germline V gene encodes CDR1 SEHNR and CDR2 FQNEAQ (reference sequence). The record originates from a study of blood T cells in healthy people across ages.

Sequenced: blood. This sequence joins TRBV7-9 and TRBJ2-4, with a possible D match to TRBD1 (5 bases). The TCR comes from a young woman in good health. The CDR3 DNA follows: TGTGCCAGCAGCCACCTCAGGGAACTAGCCAAAAACATTCAGTACTTC. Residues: CASSHLRELAKNIQYF.